The sample holds a few counts of the clone carrying this T cell receptor beta chain. This CDR3 region has 15 residues. J gave up 3 bases and V 3 bases, and 8 bases lay outside the gene matches. Germline V gene lookup returns CDR1 LGHDT and CDR2 YNNKEL (reference sequence). This record belongs to a study of blood T cell repertoires in COVID-19. Repertoires were generated with immunoSEQ multiplex PCR, while TCRdb's copy carries only in-frame clones and drops some. The table lists 130,000 to 150,000 clones, around nine tenths of them singletons. The sequencing sample was made of peripheral blood. The chain is built from TRBV3-1 (or the pseudogene TRBV3-2) and TRBJ2-7, with 7 bases matching TRBD1. This sequence originates from a human donor in a cohort sampled during active COVID-19. The CDR3 protein is CASSHEGTEIYEQYF. In DNA form, the CDR3 reads TGTGCCAGCAGCCACGAAGGGACAGAGATCTACGAGCAGTACTTC.